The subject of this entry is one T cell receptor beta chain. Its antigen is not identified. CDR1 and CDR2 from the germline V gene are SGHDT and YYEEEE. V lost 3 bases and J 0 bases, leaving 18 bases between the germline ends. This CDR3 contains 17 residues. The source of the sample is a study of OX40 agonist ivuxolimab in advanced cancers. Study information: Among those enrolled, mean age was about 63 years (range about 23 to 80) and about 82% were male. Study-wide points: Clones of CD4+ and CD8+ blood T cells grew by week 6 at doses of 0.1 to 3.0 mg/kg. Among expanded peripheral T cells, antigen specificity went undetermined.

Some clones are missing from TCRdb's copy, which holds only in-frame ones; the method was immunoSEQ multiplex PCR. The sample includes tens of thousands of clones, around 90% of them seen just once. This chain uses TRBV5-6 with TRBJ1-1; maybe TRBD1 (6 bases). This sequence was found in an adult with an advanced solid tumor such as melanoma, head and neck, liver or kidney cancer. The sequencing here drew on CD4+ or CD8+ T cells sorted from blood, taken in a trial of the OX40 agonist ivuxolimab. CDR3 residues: CASSSTGPRSMNTEAFF. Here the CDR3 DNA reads TGTGCCAGCAGCTCAACAGGGCCCAGGTCGATGAACACTGAAGCTTTCTTT. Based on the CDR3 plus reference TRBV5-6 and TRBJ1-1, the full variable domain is DAGVTQSPTHLIKTRGQQVTLRCSPKSGHDTVSWYQQALGQGPQFIFQYYEEEERQRGNFPDRFSGHQFPNYSSELNVNALLLGDSALYLCASSSTGPRSMNTEAFFGQGTRLTVV.